This is a list of T cell receptor beta chains from one sample in a study of T cell responses to AZD1222 COVID-19 vaccine. The method was immunoSEQ multiplex PCR; TCRdb's version includes in-frame clones alone and lacks a portion of them. The table records tens of thousands of clones, about 88% of them present only once. Material: peripheral blood, obtained 28 days after the second AZD1222 dose. Receptor source: an adult who received the AZD1222 COVID-19 vaccine. Each CDR3 is given without its conserved first and last residue.

J gene | CDR3 length | V gene | CDR3 protein
TRBJ1-6 | 12 | TRBV19 | ASTEQGANSPLH
TRBJ2-4 | 18 | TRBV19 | ASTPSRGTSVVRAKNIQY
TRBJ2-1 | 12 | TRBV2 | ASSEASGVWEQF
TRBJ2-4 | 12 | TRBV6-2/TRBV6-3 | ASSRGTAPRIQY
TRBJ2-2 | 11 | TRBV5-1 | ASSLLASGELF
TRBJ1-1 | 11 | TRBV7-6 | ASSPLVGAEAF
TRBJ2-3 | 14 | TRBV5-1 | ASSSRTSGSSDTQY
TRBJ1-1 | 15 | TRBV3-1/TRBV3-2 | ASTLYTGQDMNTEAF
TRBJ2-7 | 9 | TRBV5-1 | ASSLIDEQY
TRBJ1-5 | 12 | TRBV3-1/TRBV3-2 | ASSQDRVRQPQH
TRBJ1-2 | 13 | TRBV5-1 | ASSPRTGGSYGYT
TRBJ2-5 | 13 | TRBV7-9 | ASSLQRGRQGTQY
TRBJ2-2 | 10 | TRBV9 | ASRTNTGELF
TRBJ2-7 | 13 | TRBV2 | ASSERGGRDSQQY
TRBJ1-2 | 14 | TRBV11-2 | ASSSPTGTGRDGYT
TRBJ2-7 | 12 | TRBV25-1 | ASAHSGMGDEQY
TRBJ2-7 | 14 | TRBV7-2 | ASSWTSGRTTYEQY
TRBJ2-7 | 13 | TRBV27 | ASRPLTTGNYEQY
TRBJ1-2 | 12 | TRBV3-1/TRBV3-2 | ASSHRQSNYGYT
TRBJ2-3 | 16 | TRBV19 | ASSIYPGGTGVADTQY
TRBJ2-7 | 12 | TRBV4-1 | ASSLTDGVYEQY
TRBJ2-3 | 14 | TRBV6-4 | ASSDSWRGGTDTQY
TRBJ1-5 | 14 | TRBV28 | ASRPLWDRDDQPQH
TRBJ2-3 | 14 | TRBV10-3 | AISEREALGTDTQY
TRBJ2-7 | 12 | TRBV5-1 | ASSYRAPNAEQY
TRBJ2-3 | 10 | TRBV12-3/TRBV12-4 | ASSPSTDTQY
TRBJ1-6 | 12 | TRBV19 | ASSPLRGDSPLH
TRBJ1-2 | 12 | TRBV9 | ASSSLDEGHGYT
TRBJ1-6 | 11 | TRBV2 | ASRGQGGSPLH
TRBJ1-1 | 14 | TRBV23-1 | ASSQSPPEDQDEAF
TRBJ1-2 | 12 | TRBV5-1 | ASSSHSDSYGYT
TRBJ1-1 | 13 | TRBV19 | ASREQGVMNTEAF
TRBJ1-2 | 14 | TRBV5-5 | ASSTRDRGAGYGYT
TRBJ1-2 | 12 | TRBV5-6 | ASSRGLTGYGYT
TRBJ1-6 | 12 | TRBV5-4 | ASSRDLGNSPLH